This T cell receptor beta chain was documented in a study of metastatic and nonmetastatic thyroid tumors. The overall study: Repertoire data that came from the blood and tumor or nodule tissue of malignant and benign thyroid patients were compared.

The CDR3 totals 14 residues. Germline CDR1 and CDR2: KGHSH and LQKENI. Trimming removed 5 bases from V and 5 bases from J, with 16 bases in between. Original analysis: A distant-metastasis classifier for papillary thyroid cancer was built using CDR3 differences across clinicopathological groups. Through MiXCR, TCRdb re-clonotyped the PCR reads. TCRdb's processing, not the study's, gives the V and J calls here. The sample records roughly 48,000 clones, approximately 20% being singletons. Notes on this clone: What it binds is unknown. This sample also contains other DNA sequences that code for the same CDR3.

Study-wide points: Versus benign nodules, malignant thyroid tumors reportedly had significantly higher TCR beta diversity, in blood and tumor.

No patient had received any treatment before thyroid surgery. This sequence was found in a male donor with papillary thyroid cancer or a benign thyroid nodule (not recorded which). Some clones in this sample may be carry-over from other donors' samples. Sequenced sample: blood. This chain joins TRBV18 and TRBJ2-7; TRBD2 might be the D (6 bases). This CDR3 reads CASSSAGGYDEQYF. The CDR3 nucleotides read TGTGCCAGCTCATCCGCTGGAGGGTATGACGAGCAGTACTTC.